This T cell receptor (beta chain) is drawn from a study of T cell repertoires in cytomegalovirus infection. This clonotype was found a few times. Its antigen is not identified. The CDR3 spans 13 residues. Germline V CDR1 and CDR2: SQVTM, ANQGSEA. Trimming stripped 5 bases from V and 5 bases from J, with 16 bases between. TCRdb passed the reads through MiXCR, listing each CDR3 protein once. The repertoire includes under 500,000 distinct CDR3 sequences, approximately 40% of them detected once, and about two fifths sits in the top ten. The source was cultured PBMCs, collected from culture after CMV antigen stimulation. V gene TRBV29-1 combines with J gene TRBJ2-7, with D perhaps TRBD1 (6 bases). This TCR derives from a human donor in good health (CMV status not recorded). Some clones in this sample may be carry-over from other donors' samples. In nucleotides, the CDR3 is TGCAGCGTTTCCAGGACAGATGGGGACGAGCAGTACTTC. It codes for CSVSRTDGDEQYF.